This T cell receptor (beta chain) is from a study of blood T cell repertoires in COVID-19. Study in general: Italy, Spain and the United States were the sources of the convalescent and acute COVID-19 samples. PBMCs, B-cell-depleted T cells, or T cells provided the cDNA or gDNA that made up the material.

The table came from immunoSEQ multiplex PCR; TCRdb's copy has only in-frame clones and leaves some out. The repertoire has around 250,000 clones, about 84% of them found once; the top ten carry roughly 6.2%. The CDR3 totals 13 residues. V was cut by 4 bases and J by 0 bases, with 6 bases left in between. Germline-derived CDR1 and CDR2 are WSHSY and SAAADI. The receptor was derived from an elderly woman with COVID-19, enrolled during active disease. The sample comprised peripheral blood. This sequence joins TRBV10-2 and TRBJ1-1; D may be TRBD1 (5 bases). This chain's CDR3 is CASSATVNTEAFF. Here the CDR3 DNA reads TGCGCCAGCAGTGCGACAGTGAACACTGAAGCTTTCTTT.